The rows below give T cell receptor beta chains drawn from one sample of a study of cytomegalovirus exposure and HLA in healthy donors. Method: immunoSEQ multiplex PCR; TCRdb's copy keeps in-frame clones and lacks some. The sample contains about 140,000 clones, approximately 82% of which appear only once. Source material: PBMCs. The source is a woman in her forties in good health and CMV-seronegative. CDR3s include the opening cysteine and the closing phenylalanine or tryptophan. Each record gives: clone size, D gene, J gene, V gene, CDR3 DNA, CDR3 protein. A D gene is named only where the DNA matches it firmly. Rows give clone size only sometimes, using once, few, many, or a class for an expanded clone.

few | NA | TRBJ1-2 | TRBV6-4 | TGTGCCAGCAGTGAAGATGCGGGCAGCGGCTATGGCTACACCTTC | CASSEDAGSGYGYTF
once | NA | TRBJ1-2 | TRBV5-6 | TGTGCCAGCAGCTTACCCAGGGCCAACTATGGCTACACCTTC | CASSLPRANYGYTF
NA | NA | TRBJ1-1 | TRBV5-1 | TGCGCCAGCAGCTTGGGGGGGGTCGTGGGCACTGAAGCTTTCTTT | CASSLGGVVGTEAFF
NA | NA | TRBJ2-7 | TRBV11-2 | TGTGCCAGCAGCTTAGACCGATACGAGCAGTACTTC | CASSLDRYEQYF
NA | TRBD2 | TRBJ2-7 | TRBV7-8 | TGTGCCAGCAGCTTAGCGGCATCTAGCGGAAATTACGAGCAGTACTTC | CASSLAASSGNYEQYF
NA | TRBD1 | TRBJ2-7 | TRBV7-8 | TGTGCCAGCATCTTAAGACAGGGCCACTACGAGCAGTACTTC | CASILRQGHYEQYF
NA | TRBD1 | TRBJ2-7 | TRBV7-2 | TGTGCCAGCAGCCCGACAGGGACAGAGGCCCACGAGCAGTACTTC | CASSPTGTEAHEQYF
few | TRBD1 | TRBJ1-1 | TRBV27 | TGTGCCAGCAGCGACGACAGGGGCAACACTGAAGCTTTCTTT | CASSDDRGNTEAFF
NA | TRBD2 | TRBJ2-1 | TRBV7-2 | TGTGCCAGCAGCTTTAGGTGGGGGGGTAATGAGCAGTTCTTC | CASSFRWGGNEQFF
NA | NA | TRBJ1-2 | TRBV6-5 | TGTGCCAGCAGTTTCCCAGACAGGAACTATGGCTACACCTTC | CASSFPDRNYGYTF
few | NA | TRBJ1-6 | TRBV7-9 | TGTGCCAGCAGCTTAGCCGAGGGTTCACCCCTCCACTTT | CASSLAEGSPLHF
NA | TRBD2 | TRBJ2-1 | TRBV9 | TGTGCCAGCACCGAAATATCGACTAGCGGGTTGAATGAGCAGTTCTTC | CASTEISTSGLNEQFF
NA | TRBD2 | TRBJ2-7 | TRBV5-5 | TGTGCCAGCAGCCGCCAATCAGCGGGAGGAAGCTACGAGCAGTACTTC | CASSRQSAGGSYEQYF
NA | NA | TRBJ2-5 | TRBV5-1 | TGCGCCAGCAGCTTCGGACAGAACCAAGAGACCCAGTACTTC | CASSFGQNQETQYF
NA | NA | TRBJ2-7 | TRBV15 | TGTGCCACCAGCAGAGGTTCGTCTTACGAGCAGTACTTC | CATSRGSSYEQYF
NA | NA | TRBJ2-7 | TRBV28 | TGTGCCAGCAGTGGGGCGGCCCCCTACGAGCAGTACTTC | CASSGAAPYEQYF
few | NA | TRBJ2-1 | TRBV4-1 | TGCGCCAGCAGCCAAGCTGAAGCGCGAGGGGGTTTCAATGAGCAGTTCTTC | CASSQAEARGGFNEQFF
NA | NA | TRBJ2-7 | TRBV28 | TGTGCCAGCAGCCCAGGCCTTTCCTACGAGCAGTACTTC | CASSPGLSYEQYF
once | TRBD1 | TRBJ1-6 | TRBV7-2 | TGTGCCAGCAGCGGGGGACAGACTAATTCACCCCTCCACTTT | CASSGGQTNSPLHF
NA | NA | TRBJ2-3 | TRBV7-2 | TGTGCCAGCAGCTTTTGGGGACTCCCGACAGATACGCAGTATTTT | CASSFWGLPTDTQYF
NA | NA | TRBJ2-4 | TRBV7-9 | TGTTCCAGCAGCTTCGCGGACATTCAGTACTTC | CSSSFADIQYF
NA | NA | TRBJ1-5 | TRBV9 | TGTGCCAGCAGCGTAGGGGCAGGGAATCAGCCCCAGCATTTT | CASSVGAGNQPQHF